This T cell receptor beta chain originates from a study of T-cell reconstitution after alpha-beta-depleted transplantation in children. This clonotype was seen a handful of times. Its antigen is still unknown. Construction of the TCRbeta library involved unique molecular identifiers. TCRdb fed the PCR reads into MiXCR, producing one record per CDR3 protein. This table has 700,000 to 950,000 distinct CDR3 sequences, 16% appearing once. Whole-study results and caveats: Newly produced T cells mostly accounted for T-cell counts and diversity one year post-transplant. Reports say that about two months after transplant, the alpha-beta T cells came out of several hundred graft clones that had expanded. Certain patients had high TCRbeta diversity at day 60, and it came from recipient T cells and thymic progenitors that survived.

The CDR3 totals 14 residues. Trimming removed 3 bases from V and 7 bases from J, with 10 bases in between. Germline loops: CDR1 SGHAT, CDR2 FQNNGV. The TCR was taken from a male patient under 18 who had a stem cell transplant for acute lymphoblastic leukemia, so the T cells may come from the graft donor. The sample was PBMCs, mostly from graft donor cells, taken 360 days after TCRalphabeta/CD19-depleted stem cell transplant. This chain uses TRBV11-2 with TRBJ1-6; tentative D call: TRBD1 (6 bases). The CDR3 region is CASSFTGNNSPLHF. CDR3 bases: TGTGCCAGCAGCTTTACAGGGAACAATTCACCCCTCCACTTT.